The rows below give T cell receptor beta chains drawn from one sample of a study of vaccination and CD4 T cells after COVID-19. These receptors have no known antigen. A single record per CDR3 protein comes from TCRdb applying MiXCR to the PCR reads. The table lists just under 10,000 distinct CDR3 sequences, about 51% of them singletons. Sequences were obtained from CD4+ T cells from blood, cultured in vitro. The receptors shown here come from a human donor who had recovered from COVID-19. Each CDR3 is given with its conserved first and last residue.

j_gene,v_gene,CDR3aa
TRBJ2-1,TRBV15,CATSMETSGYNEQFF
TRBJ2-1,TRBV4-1,CASSRINEQFF
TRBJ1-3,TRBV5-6,CASSPRGLSSGNTIYF
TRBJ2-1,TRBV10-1,CASSVAGGYEQFF
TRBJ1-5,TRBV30,CAWSGDRGSNQPQHF
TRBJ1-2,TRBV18,CASSPSAGRLGGYTF
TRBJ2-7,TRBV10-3,CAIGVDRAYEQYF
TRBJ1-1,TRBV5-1,CASSTDRPNTEAFF
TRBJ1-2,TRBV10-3,CAISTPGRTPDGYTF
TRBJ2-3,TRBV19,CASSTGGGHLFTDTQYF
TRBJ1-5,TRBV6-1,CASSDGPGSNQPQHF
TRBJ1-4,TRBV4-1,CASSQQSATNEKLFF
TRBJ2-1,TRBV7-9,CASSADSRDEQFF
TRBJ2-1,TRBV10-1,CASSSRFGTGGFFGEQFF
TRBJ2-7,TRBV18,CASSPRMLGKDYEQYF
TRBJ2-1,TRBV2,CASSNADEQFF
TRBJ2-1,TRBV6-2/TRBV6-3,CASASGLAGGPKDNEQFF
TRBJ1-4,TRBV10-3,CASSEWGDNEKLFF
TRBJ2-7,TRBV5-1,CASSLGGTGIYEQYF
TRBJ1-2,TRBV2,CASLFHVGSYGYTF
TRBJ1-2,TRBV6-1,CASSPSSNYGYTF
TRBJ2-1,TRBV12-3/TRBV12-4,CASSWTGTLNEQFF
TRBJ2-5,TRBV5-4,CASQWSSGGAETQYF
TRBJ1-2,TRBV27,CASSSKGPEYGYTF
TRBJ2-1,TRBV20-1,CSVKRAGALNEQFF
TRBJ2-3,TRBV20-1,CSASGQRRTDTQYF
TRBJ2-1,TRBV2,CASETGGNEQFF
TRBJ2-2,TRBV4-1,CASSQGLLRNTGELFF
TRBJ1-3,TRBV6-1,CASSHRGHTIYF
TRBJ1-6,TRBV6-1,CASSAGVNSPLHF
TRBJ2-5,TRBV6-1,CASSGASGGGTQYF
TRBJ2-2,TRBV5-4,CASSLAQRSRNTGELFF
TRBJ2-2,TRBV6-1,CASTGKSTGELFF
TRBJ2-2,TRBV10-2,CASSGLGQHTGELFF
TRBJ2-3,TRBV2,CASKGLAGGHSTDTQYF
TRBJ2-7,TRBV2,CASSRDSSYEQYF
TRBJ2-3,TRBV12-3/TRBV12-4,CASRKRVTDTQYF
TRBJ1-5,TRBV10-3,CASSDGRGSQPQHF
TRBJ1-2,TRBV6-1,CASTGRDRVFSGYTF
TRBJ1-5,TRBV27,CASSFKGGSGFSSNQPQHF
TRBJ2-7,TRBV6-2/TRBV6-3,CVSSYHSGLSGMWDYEQYF
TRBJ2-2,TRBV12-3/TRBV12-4,CASRNTGELFF
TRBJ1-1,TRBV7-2,CASSSQTGVNTEAFF
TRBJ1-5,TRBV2,CASSYYSNQPQHF
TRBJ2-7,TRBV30,CAWSEGLAVGEQYF